The next 31 T cell receptor beta chains were all read from a single sample in a study of CD8 T cells in Susac syndrome. RNA totalling about 0.45 to 1 ug underwent reverse transcription with random hexamers. TCRdb itself ran the immunoSEQ multiplex PCR reads through MiXCR, one entry per CDR3 protein. The sample comprises about 150,000 distinct CDR3 sequences, just under 97% of which are singletons, and about 0.15% rests with the top ten. Sample: CD8+ T cells from PBMCs. These receptors were obtained from a human donor with multiple sclerosis.

J is TRBJ1-5 and V is TRBV4-1, with TRBD1 matching over 8 bases. The V gene's germline CDR1 is MGHRA and CDR2 YSYEKL. V shed 3 bases and J 7 bases; nucleotides not matched to a gene: 11. The CDR3 has 16 amino acids. This CDR3 reads CASSQGDRSLGQPQHF. CDR3 sequence (DNA): TGCGCCAGCAGCCAGGGGGACAGGTCTTTGGGACAGCCCCAGCATTTT.

The DNA for the CDR3 is TGCAGCGTTGTGGCAGGGGGCTTCCCAAGCAATGAGCAGTTCTTC. Amino acids: CSVVAGGFPSNEQFF. The chain has TRBV29-1 and TRBJ2-1; 8 nucleotides agree with TRBD1. The CDR3 consists of 15 residues. V shed 4 bases and J 6 bases; nucleotides not matched to a gene: 11. Germline CDR1 and CDR2: SQVTM and ANQGSEA.

The chain carries TRBV12-3 or TRBV12-4 and TRBJ2-1, with 8 bases lining up with TRBD1. The CDR3 runs to 15 residues. Trimming at V came to 5 bases and at J to 1 base, leaving 4 bases not matched to a gene. CDR3: CASSPGQGSYNEQFF. CDR3 nucleotides: TGTGCCAGCAGTCCAGGACAGGGATCCTACAATGAGCAGTTCTTC.

The rearrangement uses TRBV20-1 and TRBJ1-2, with a weak D call TRBD1 (6 bases). CDR3 size: 15 residues. The germline V and J ends were trimmed by 3 bases and 0 bases, with 14 bases remaining between them. Per the germline V gene, CDR1 is DFQATT and CDR2 is SNEGSKA (reference sequence). The CDR3 loop reads CSARPGQRANYGYTF. The CDR3 nucleotides read TGCAGTGCTAGGCCCGGACAGCGAGCTAACTATGGCTACACCTTC.

The chain has TRBV4-1 and TRBJ2-7; a weak D match, TRBD1 (5 bases). V was trimmed by 2 bases and J by 0 bases, leaving 8 bases between them. This CDR3 is 14 amino acids long. Looked up from germline, CDR1 is MGHRA and CDR2 is YSYEKL. CDR3 protein: CASSQIQGSYEQYF. In DNA, the CDR3 is TGCGCCAGCAGCCAAATTCAGGGCTCCTACGAGCAGTACTTC.

This sequence joins TRBV13 and TRBJ2-7; TRBD2 is a possible D gene (5 bases). This CDR3 has 14 amino acids. Germline CDR1 reads PRHDT; CDR2 reads FYEKMQ (reference sequence). V was trimmed by 5 bases and J by 3 bases, leaving 14 bases between them. The CDR3 reads CASSEGQRIYEQYF. CDR3 nucleotides: TGTGCCAGCAGCGAGGGTCAGCGAATCTACGAGCAGTACTTC.

The CDR3, as DNA: TGCAGTGCCCTAGCGGGGGGGCGCTACGAGCAGTACTTC. Translated: CSALAGGRYEQYF. V usage is TRBV20-1 and J usage is TRBJ2-7; 12 bases map to TRBD2. J was trimmed by 3 bases and V by 6 bases; bases with no gene match: 3. The germline V gene has CDR1 DFQATT and CDR2 SNEGSKA (reference sequence). The CDR3 loop spans 13 amino acids.

V usage is TRBV15 and J usage is TRBJ2-4; D remains ambiguous. The V end was cut by 0 bases, the J end by 7 bases, with 1 base between. The CDR3 runs to 11 residues. CDR1 LNHNV and CDR2 YYDKDF come from the germline V gene (reference sequence). Written as DNA, the CDR3 is TGTGCCACCAGCAGAGATAACATTCAGTACTTC. Its translation: CATSRDNIQYF.

This clonotype was observed once. This rearrangement joins TRBV28 to TRBJ2-7; D possibly matches TRBD1 or TRBD2 (6 bases each). V was clipped by 3 bases and J by 1 base, with 13 bases between them. Germline V lookup: CDR1 MDHEN, CDR2 SYDVKM. The CDR3 runs to 15 residues. The CDR3 DNA is TGTGCCAGCAGTTTTCGGGGGCGTAGGTCCTACGAGCAGTACGTC. It translates to CASSFRGRRSYEQYV.

The chain joins TRBV12-3 or TRBV12-4 to TRBJ1-2; tentatively, D is TRBD1 (6 bases). This CDR3 is built from 14 residues. Trimming pared 5 bases from V and 4 bases from J, leaving 14 bases between. The CDR3 DNA reads TGTGCCAGCAGTCCTGACAGGAGACTCTATGGCTACACCTTC. Protein: CASSPDRRLYGYTF.

The chain uses TRBV12-3 or TRBV12-4 and TRBJ1-2, with TRBD1 as a possible D gene (5 bases). Trimming pared 4 bases from V and 4 bases from J, leaving 34 bases between. CDR3 length: 21 amino acids. The CDR3 nucleotides are TGTGCCAGCAGTTCGCGGGGGAGGTTGGCCGAACCCGAGTCGAGGCTCTATGGCTACACCTTC. Its translation is CASSSRGRLAEPESRLYGYTF.

The J gene is TRBJ1-2, the V gene TRBV2; 9 bases are a match to TRBD1. CDR1 is SNHLY and CDR2 is FYNNEI in the germline V gene. The length of the CDR3 is 12 residues. V was clipped by 10 bases and J by 3 bases; unmatched bases: 3. The CDR3 nucleotides read TGTGCCACCTGGACAGGGGACTATGGCTACACCTTC. Its protein product is CATWTGDYGYTF.

The chain uses TRBV30 and TRBJ1-1; D remains unclear. Trimming shortened V by 5 bases and J by 1 base, and 14 bases separated the two germline ends. The CDR3 loop spans 14 amino acids. CDR1 is GTSNPN and CDR2 is SVGIG in the germline V gene (reference sequence). CDR3 residues: CAWGEFRPNTEAFF. The CDR3 bases are TGTGCCTGGGGGGAGTTCCGTCCGAACACTGAAGCTTTCTTT.

The V and J genes are TRBV20-1 and TRBJ2-7, with D maybe TRBD2 (6 bases). The CDR3 extends over 13 amino acids. Trimming took 2 bases from V and 1 from J, leaving 9 bases between them. CDR1 is DFQATT, CDR2 SNEGSKA, per germline (reference sequence). In nucleotides, the CDR3 is TGCAGTGCTAGATCCGGGACTTCCTACGAGCAGTACTTC. It specifies CSARSGTSYEQYF.

The V gene is TRBV20-1, the J gene TRBJ1-1; 9 nucleotides agree with TRBD1. Per the germline V gene, CDR1 is DFQATT and CDR2 is SNEGSKA (reference sequence). The CDR3 has 14 residues. With V trimmed by 5 bases and J by 1 base, 5 bases remained unmatched. This chain's CDR3 is CSAFGTGRNTEAFF. The CDR3 region has the DNA TGCAGTGCTTTCGGGACAGGGAGGAACACTGAAGCTTTCTTT.

This sequence joins TRBV7-9 and TRBJ2-1, with D possibly matching TRBD2 (6 bases). There are 14 residues in the CDR3. V lost 1 base, J lost 8 bases, and 12 bases lay in between. Germline V gene lookup returns CDR1 SEHNR and CDR2 FQNEAQ (reference sequence). CDR3 sequence reads: CASSLVSRGHEQFF. The CDR3 DNA reads TGTGCCAGCAGCTTAGTCTCGCGGGGTCATGAGCAGTTCTTC.

The J gene is TRBJ1-2, the V gene TRBV2; tentative D call: TRBD1 (5 bases). V dropped 6 bases and J dropped 1 base, with 15 bases sitting between them. The CDR3 is 15 amino acids. Looked up from germline, CDR1 is SNHLY and CDR2 is FYNNEI. In nucleotides, the CDR3 is TGTGCCAGCAGCCCCACGCAGGGAGATAACTATGGCTACACCTTC. Protein product: CASSPTQGDNYGYTF.

This chain joins TRBV13 and TRBJ1-1; D not certain. V was trimmed by 5 bases and J by 3 bases, leaving 13 bases between them. Germline lookup yields CDR1 PRHDT and CDR2 FYEKMQ (reference sequence). The CDR3 has 14 residues. The CDR3 nucleotides read TGTGCCAGCAGCCCAGACCCAACGGACACTGAAGCTTTCTTT. It is translated as CASSPDPTDTEAFF.

The chain is built from TRBV29-1 and TRBJ2-5, with 13 bases lining up with TRBD2. Unmatched junction bases numbered 10, after V lost 4 bases and J lost 5 bases. There are 16 residues in the CDR3. Germline V gene lookup returns CDR1 SQVTM and CDR2 ANQGSEA. CDR3 coding DNA: TGCAGCGTTGGGGGACTAGCGGGACTCAACTTGGAGACCCAGTACTTC. As protein: CSVGGLAGLNLETQYF.

This chain links TRBV4-1 with TRBJ2-5, with TRBD1 matching over 7 bases. The V gene's germline CDR1 is MGHRA and CDR2 YSYEKL. With 3 bases clipped from V and 2 bases from J, the junction kept 6 bases outside the gene matches. The CDR3 sequence is 15 residues long. CDR3 sequence (DNA): TGCGCCAGCAGCCACTCGTTGGACAGGCAAGAGACCCAGTACTTC. Amino acids: CASSHSLDRQETQYF.

This sequence joins TRBV20-1 and TRBJ1-2, with TRBD1 matching 10 bases. V lost 6 bases, J lost 4 bases, and 11 bases stayed unmatched. This CDR3 spans 15 amino acids. Germline V gives CDR1 DFQATT, CDR2 SNEGSKA (reference sequence). For the CDR3, the DNA is TGCAGTGCCAAACCTCGACAGGGGGCTAGCTATGGCTACACCTTC. Encoded protein: CSAKPRQGASYGYTF.

The chain carries TRBV2 and TRBJ2-7; the D is unclear. CDR3 size: 14 residues. V was pared by 0 bases and J by 3 bases, with 9 bases between. From germline, CDR1 is SNHLY and CDR2 FYNNEI. Written as DNA, the CDR3 is TGTGCCAGCAGTGAAGCAAACAGATACTACGAGCAGTACGTC. As protein: CASSEANRYYEQYV.

The chain has TRBV7-9 and TRBJ2-7; 7 bases agree with TRBD1. V gave up 3 bases and J gave up 3 bases; unmatched junction bases: 5. Germline CDR1 reads SEHNR; CDR2 reads FQNEAQ (reference sequence). The CDR3 contains 14 residues. The CDR3 nucleotides are TGTGCCAGCAGCTTCGCCGGGACAGTCTACGAGCAGTACTTC. This gives the protein CASSFAGTVYEQYF.

The V call is TRBV7-8, the J call TRBJ1-5; TRBD1 aligns across 9 bases. Germline V gene data show CDR1 as SGHVS and CDR2 as FQNEAQ. Germline trimming cut 5 bases from V and 4 bases from J; bases unmatched to any gene: 6. The CDR3 totals 15 residues. In DNA, the CDR3 is TGTGCCAGCAGCGAACAGGGGGCCTCTAATCAGCCCCAGCATTTT. The encoded protein is CASSEQGASNQPQHF.

The sample holds one count of this clonotype. The V gene is TRBV27, the J gene TRBJ1-5, with 7 bases aligning to TRBD1. CDR1 MNHEY and CDR2 SMNVEV come from the germline V gene (reference sequence). V was pared by 2 bases and J by 0 bases, with 1 base of the junction left unmatched. CDR3 length: 15 amino acids. CDR3 nucleotides: TGTGCCAGCAGTTTAGACAGGGATAGCAATCAGCCCCAGCATTTT. Translated, it gives CASSLDRDSNQPQHF.

In nucleotides, the CDR3 is TGCAGTGCTTATTCGCCTCGGGATGAGCAGTTCTTC. This translates into CSAYSPRDEQFF. This sequence joins TRBV20-1 and TRBJ2-1; D call uncertain. This CDR3 has 12 amino acids. Germline assignment: CDR1 DFQATT and CDR2 SNEGSKA (reference sequence). Trimming took 5 bases from V and 8 from J, leaving 13 bases between them.

The chain couples TRBV9 to TRBJ2-7; unclear D gene. This CDR3 is 13 amino acids long. Trimming took 0 bases from V and 3 from J, leaving 7 bases between them. Germline values: CDR1 SGDLS, CDR2 YYNGEE. The DNA for the CDR3 is TGTGCCAGCAGCGTAGAGGGCAGCTACGAGCAGTACTTC. This codes for CASSVEGSYEQYF.

The chain is built from TRBV2 and TRBJ1-1; D call uncertain. Trimming removed 1 base at V and 5 bases at J, with 14 bases between. Germline values: CDR1 SNHLY, CDR2 FYNNEI. CDR3 length: 15 residues. In DNA form, the CDR3 reads TGTGCCAGCAGTGAAGGCCTGGATCCGGGGACTGAAGCTTTCTTT. This codes for CASSEGLDPGTEAFF.

The V call is TRBV15, the J call TRBJ1-3; D uncertain. Trimming removed 8 bases at V and 4 bases at J, with 9 bases between. The CDR3 spans 12 residues. Per germline, CDR1 LNHNV and CDR2 YYDKDF (reference sequence). DNA for the CDR3: TGTGCCACCCGGGAGTCGGGAAACACCATATATTTT. Translating it yields CATRESGNTIYF.

This clonotype was seen a few times. V is TRBV29-1 and J is TRBJ1-5; D uncertain. The CDR3 spans 12 residues. Trimming cost V 4 bases and J 5 bases, with 9 bases left between them. The germline V gene encodes CDR1 SQVTM and CDR2 ANQGSEA. The CDR3 protein is CSVGGGDQPQHF. The CDR3 region has the DNA TGCAGCGTTGGCGGCGGGGATCAGCCCCAGCATTTT.

V usage is TRBV5-6 and J usage is TRBJ2-7; D is possibly TRBD2 (6 bases). With 2 bases removed from V and 7 bases from J, the gap between germline ends came to 7 bases. CDR3 length equals 11 residues. In germline, CDR1 is SGHDT, CDR2 YYEEEE. The CDR3 coding sequence is TGTGCCAGCAGCTTCGGAGGGGAGCAGTACGTC. Translated: CASSFGGEQYV.